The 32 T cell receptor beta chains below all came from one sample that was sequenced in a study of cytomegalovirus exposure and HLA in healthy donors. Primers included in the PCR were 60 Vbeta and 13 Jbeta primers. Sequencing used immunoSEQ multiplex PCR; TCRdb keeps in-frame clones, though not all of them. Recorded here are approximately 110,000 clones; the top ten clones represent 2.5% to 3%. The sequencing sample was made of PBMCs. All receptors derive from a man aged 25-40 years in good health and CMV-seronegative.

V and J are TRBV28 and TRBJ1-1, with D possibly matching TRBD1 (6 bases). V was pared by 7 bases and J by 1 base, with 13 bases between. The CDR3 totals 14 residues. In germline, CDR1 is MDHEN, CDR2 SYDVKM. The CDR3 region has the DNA TGTGCCAGCATTCTAGGGGGACGGAACACTGAAGCTTTCTTT. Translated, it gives CASILGGRNTEAFF.

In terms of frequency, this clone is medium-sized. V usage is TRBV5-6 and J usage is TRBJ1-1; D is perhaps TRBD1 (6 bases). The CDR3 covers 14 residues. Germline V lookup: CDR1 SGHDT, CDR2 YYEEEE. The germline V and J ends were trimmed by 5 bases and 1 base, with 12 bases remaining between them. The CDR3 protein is CASSPRTANTEAFF. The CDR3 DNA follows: TGTGCCAGCAGTCCCCGGACAGCGAACACTGAAGCTTTCTTT.

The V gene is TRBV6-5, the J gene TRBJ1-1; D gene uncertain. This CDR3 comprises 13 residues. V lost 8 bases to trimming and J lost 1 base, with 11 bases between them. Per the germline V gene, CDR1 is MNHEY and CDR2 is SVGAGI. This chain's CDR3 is CASPRVENTEAFF. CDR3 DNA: TGTGCCAGCCCCCGTGTAGAGAACACTGAAGCTTTCTTT.

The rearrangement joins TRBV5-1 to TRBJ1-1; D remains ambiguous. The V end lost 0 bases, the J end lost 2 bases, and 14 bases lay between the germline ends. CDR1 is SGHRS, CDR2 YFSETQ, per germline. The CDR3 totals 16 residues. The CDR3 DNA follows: TGCGCCAGCAGCTTGGGGAGCTCTCTGTTAAACACTGAAGCTTTCTTT. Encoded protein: CASSLGSSLLNTEAFF.

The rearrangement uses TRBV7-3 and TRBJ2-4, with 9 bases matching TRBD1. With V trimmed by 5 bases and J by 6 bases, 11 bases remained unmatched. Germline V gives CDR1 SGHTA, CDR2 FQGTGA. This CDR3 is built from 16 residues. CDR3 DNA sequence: TGTGCCAGCAGCCCCAGTACGGACAGGGGCACAAACATTCAGTACTTC. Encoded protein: CASSPSTDRGTNIQYF.

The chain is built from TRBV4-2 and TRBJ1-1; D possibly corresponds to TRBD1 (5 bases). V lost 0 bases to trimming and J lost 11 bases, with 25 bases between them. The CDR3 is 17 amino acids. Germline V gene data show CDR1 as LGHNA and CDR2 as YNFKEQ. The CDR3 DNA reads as TGTGCCAGCAGCCAAGATCCGATGCTCTGGGGGGGTGGTCAGGCTTTCTTT. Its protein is CASSQDPMLWGGGQAFF.

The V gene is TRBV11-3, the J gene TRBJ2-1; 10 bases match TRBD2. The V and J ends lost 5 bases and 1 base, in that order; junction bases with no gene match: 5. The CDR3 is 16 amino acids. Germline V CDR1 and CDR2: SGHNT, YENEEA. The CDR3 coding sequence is TGTGCCAGCAGCCACCATAGCGGGAGGTCCTACAATGAGCAGTTCTTC. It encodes CASSHHSGRSYNEQFF.

CDR3 residues: CASSSFWAEDTQYF. CDR3 in DNA: TGTGCCAGCAGCTCCTTCTGGGCTGAAGATACGCAGTATTTT. J is TRBJ2-3 and V is TRBV7-3; no definite D call. The ends were cut back, 4 bases at V and 5 bases at J, with 13 bases in the middle. Germline V gives CDR1 SGHTA, CDR2 FQGTGA. The CDR3 totals 14 residues.

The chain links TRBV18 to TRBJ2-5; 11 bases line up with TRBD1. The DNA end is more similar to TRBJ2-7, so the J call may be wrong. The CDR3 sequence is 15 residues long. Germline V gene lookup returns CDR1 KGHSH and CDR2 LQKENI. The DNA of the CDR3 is TGTGCCAGCTCACTTGCGGGACAGGGGGTTTACGAGCAGTACTTC. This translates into CASSLAGQGVYEQYF.

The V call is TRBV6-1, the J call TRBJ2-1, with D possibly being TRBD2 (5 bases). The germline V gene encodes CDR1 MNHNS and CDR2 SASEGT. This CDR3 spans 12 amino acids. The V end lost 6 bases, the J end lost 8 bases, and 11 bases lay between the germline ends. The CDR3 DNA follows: TGTGCCAGCAGCGGGTCGGGGTATGAGCAGTTCTTC. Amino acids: CASSGSGYEQFF.

The CDR3 loop reads CAWRQGTVNSPLHF. In DNA form, the CDR3 reads TGTGCCTGGAGGCAAGGGACAGTGAATTCACCCCTCCACTTT. The chain couples TRBV30 to TRBJ1-6, with TRBD1 matching 7 bases. V shed 3 bases, J shed 7 bases, and the junction held 6 bases outside the gene matches. The germline V gene has CDR1 GTSNPN and CDR2 SVGIG (reference sequence). The CDR3 sequence is 14 residues long.

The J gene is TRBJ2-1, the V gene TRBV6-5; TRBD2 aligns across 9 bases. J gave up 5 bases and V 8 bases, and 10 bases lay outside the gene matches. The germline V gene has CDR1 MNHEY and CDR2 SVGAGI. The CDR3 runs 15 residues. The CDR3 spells CASQPLAGLHNEQFF. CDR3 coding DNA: TGTGCCAGCCAACCCCTAGCGGGACTACACAATGAGCAGTTCTTC.

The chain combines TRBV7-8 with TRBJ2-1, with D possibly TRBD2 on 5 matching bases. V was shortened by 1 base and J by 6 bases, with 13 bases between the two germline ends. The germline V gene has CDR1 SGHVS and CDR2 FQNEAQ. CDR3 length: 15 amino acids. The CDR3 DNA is TGTGCCAGCAGCTTAGTGGACGTAGGGAGCAATGAGCAGTTCTTC. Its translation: CASSLVDVGSNEQFF.

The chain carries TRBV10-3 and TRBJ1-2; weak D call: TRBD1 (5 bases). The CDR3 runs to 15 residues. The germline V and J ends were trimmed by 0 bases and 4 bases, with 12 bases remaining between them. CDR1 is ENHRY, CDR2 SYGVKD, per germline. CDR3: CAISESLDTLYGYTF. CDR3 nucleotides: TGTGCCATCAGTGAGTCGTTGGACACCCTCTATGGCTACACCTTC.

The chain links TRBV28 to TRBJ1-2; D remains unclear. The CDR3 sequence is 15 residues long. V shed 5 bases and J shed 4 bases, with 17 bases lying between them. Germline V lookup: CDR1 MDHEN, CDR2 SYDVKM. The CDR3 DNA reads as TGTGCCAGCAGTCCTAGAATCAGGCGGGGCTATGGCTACACCTTC. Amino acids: CASSPRIRRGYGYTF.

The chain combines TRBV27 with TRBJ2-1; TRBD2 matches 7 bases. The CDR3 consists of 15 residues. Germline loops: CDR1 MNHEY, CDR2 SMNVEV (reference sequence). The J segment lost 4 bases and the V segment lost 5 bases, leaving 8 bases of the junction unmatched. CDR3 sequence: CASSPKLASYNEQFF. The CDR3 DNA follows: TGTGCCAGCAGTCCGAAACTAGCGAGTTACAATGAGCAGTTCTTC.

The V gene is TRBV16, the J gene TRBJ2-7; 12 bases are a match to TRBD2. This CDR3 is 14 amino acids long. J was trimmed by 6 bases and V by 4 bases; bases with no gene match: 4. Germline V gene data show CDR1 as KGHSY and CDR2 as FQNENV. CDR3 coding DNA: TGTGCCAGCAGCCCACGGACTAGCGGGACCGAGCAGTACTTC. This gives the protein CASSPRTSGTEQYF. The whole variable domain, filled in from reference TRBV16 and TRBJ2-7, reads GEEVAQTPKHLVRGEGQKAKLYCAPIKGHSYVFWYQQVLKNEFKFLISFQNENVFDETGMPKERFSAKCLPNSPCSLEIQATKLEDSAVYFCASSPRTSGTEQYFGPGTRLTVT.

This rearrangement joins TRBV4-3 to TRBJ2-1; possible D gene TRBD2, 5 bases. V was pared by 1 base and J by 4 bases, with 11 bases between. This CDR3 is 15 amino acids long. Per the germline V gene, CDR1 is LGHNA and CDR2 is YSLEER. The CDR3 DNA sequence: TGCGCCAGCAGCCAAGCAGCGAGGACTTACAATGAGCAGTTCTTC. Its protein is CASSQAARTYNEQFF.

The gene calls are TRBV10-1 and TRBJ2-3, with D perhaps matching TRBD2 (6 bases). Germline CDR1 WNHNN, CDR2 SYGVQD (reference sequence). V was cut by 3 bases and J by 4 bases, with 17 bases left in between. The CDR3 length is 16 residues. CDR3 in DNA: TGCGCCAGCAGTGAAATAACCCATACTAGCCCAGATACGCAGTATTTT. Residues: CASSEITHTSPDTQYF.

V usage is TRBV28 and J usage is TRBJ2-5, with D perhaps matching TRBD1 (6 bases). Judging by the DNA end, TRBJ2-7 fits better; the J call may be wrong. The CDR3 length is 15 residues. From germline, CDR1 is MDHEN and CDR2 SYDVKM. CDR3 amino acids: CASSGMDSATYEQYF. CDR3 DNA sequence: TGTGCCAGCAGTGGTATGGACAGTGCGACCTACGAGCAGTACTTC.

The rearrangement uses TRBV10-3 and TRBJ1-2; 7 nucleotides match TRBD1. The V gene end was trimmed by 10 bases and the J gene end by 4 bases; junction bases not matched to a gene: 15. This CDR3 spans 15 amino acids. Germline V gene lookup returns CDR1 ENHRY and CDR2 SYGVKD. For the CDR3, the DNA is TGTGCCACCCAGGGGTTAACAGGGGCGAGCTATGGCTACACCTTC. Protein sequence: CATQGLTGASYGYTF.

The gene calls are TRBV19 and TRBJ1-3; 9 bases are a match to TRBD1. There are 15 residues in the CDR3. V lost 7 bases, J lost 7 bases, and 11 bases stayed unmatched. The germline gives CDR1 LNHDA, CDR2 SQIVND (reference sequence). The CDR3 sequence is CASNALRDRDNTIYF. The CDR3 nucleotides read TGTGCCAGTAATGCCCTGAGGGACAGGGACAACACCATATATTTT.

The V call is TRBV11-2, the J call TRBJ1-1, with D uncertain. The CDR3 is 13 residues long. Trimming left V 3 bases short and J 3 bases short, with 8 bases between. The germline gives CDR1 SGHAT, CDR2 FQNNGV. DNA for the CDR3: TGTGCCAGCAGCTTGGAGGTGTACACTGAAGCTTTCTTT. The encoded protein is CASSLEVYTEAFF. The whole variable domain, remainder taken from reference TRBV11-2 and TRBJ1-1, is EAGVAQSPRYKIIEKRQSVAFWCNPISGHATLYWYQQILGQGPKLLIQFQNNGVVDDSQLPKDRFSAERLKGVDSTLKIQPAKLEDSAVYLCASSLEVYTEAFFGQGTRLTVV.

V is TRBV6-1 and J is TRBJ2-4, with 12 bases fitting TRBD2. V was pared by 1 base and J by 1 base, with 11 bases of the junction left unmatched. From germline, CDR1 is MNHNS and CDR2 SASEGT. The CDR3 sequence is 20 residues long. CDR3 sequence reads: CASSEVDGLAGSLAKNIQYF. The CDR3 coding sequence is TGTGCCAGCAGTGAAGTAGATGGACTAGCGGGAAGTTTGGCCAAAAACATTCAGTACTTC.

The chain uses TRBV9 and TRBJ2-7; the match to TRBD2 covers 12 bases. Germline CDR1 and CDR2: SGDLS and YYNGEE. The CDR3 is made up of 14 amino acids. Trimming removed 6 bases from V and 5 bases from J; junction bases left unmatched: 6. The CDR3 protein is CASTLAGGEDEQYF. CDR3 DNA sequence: TGTGCCAGCACACTAGCGGGAGGAGAGGACGAGCAGTACTTC.

CDR3 DNA sequence: TGCGCCAGCAGCCCCCAGCAGGGGTTGGGCTATGGCTACACCTTC. Translated: CASSPQQGLGYGYTF. V and J are TRBV10-2 and TRBJ1-2, with D tentatively TRBD1 (6 bases). V shed 6 bases and J shed 4 bases, with 18 bases lying between them. The CDR3 extends over 15 amino acids. Germline loops: CDR1 WSHSY, CDR2 SAAADI.

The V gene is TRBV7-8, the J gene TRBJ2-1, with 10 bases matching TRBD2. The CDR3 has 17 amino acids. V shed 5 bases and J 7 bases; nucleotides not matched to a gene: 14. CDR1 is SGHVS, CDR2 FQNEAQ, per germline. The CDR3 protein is CASSPQTSGRLENEQFF. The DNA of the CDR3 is TGTGCCAGCAGCCCACAGACTAGCGGGCGGTTGGAGAATGAGCAGTTCTTC.

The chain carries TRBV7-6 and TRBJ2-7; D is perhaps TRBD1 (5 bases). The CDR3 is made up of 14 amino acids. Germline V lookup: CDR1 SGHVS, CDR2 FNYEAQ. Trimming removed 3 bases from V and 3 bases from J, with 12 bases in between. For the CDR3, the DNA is TGTGCCAGCAGCTTTACCCAGGGCGGCTACGAGCAGTACTTC. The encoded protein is CASSFTQGGYEQYF. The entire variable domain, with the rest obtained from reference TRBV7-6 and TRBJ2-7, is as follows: GAGVSQSPRYKVTKRGQDVALRCDPISGHVSLYWYRQALGQGPEFLTYFNYEAQQDKSGLPNDRFSAERPEGSISTLTIQRTEQRDSAMYRCASSFTQGGYEQYFGPGTRLTVT.

CDR3 sequence reads: CATSRGLITDEQFF. The CDR3, as DNA: TGTGCCACCTCCCGGGGACTTATTACGGATGAGCAGTTCTTC. The J gene is TRBJ2-1, the V gene TRBV5-4; TRBD2 is a possible D gene (6 bases). V was cut by 9 bases and J by 8 bases, with 21 bases left in between. The CDR3 is 14 residues long. Germline CDR1 reads SGHNT; CDR2 reads YYREEE (reference sequence).

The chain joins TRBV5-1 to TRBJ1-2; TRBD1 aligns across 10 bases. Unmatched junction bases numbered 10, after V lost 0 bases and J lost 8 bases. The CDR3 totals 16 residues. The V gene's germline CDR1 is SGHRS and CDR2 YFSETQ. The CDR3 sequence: CASSLDSTGGRKGYTF. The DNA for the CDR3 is TGCGCCAGCAGCTTGGATTCGACAGGGGGCAGGAAGGGCTACACCTTC.

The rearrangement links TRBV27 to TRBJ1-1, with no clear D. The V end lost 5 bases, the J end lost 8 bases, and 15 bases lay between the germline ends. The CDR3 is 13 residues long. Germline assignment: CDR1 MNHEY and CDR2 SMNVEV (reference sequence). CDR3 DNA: TGTGCCAGCAGTCCAGGAGCAAGCGGCGAAGCTTTCTTT. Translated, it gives CASSPGASGEAFF.

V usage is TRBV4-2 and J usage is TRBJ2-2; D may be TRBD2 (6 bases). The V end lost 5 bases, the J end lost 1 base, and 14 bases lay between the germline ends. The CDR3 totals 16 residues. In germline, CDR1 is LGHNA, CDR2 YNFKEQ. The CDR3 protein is CASSNWGGENTGELFF. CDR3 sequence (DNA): TGTGCCAGCAGCAATTGGGGCGGGGAGAACACCGGGGAGCTGTTTTTT.